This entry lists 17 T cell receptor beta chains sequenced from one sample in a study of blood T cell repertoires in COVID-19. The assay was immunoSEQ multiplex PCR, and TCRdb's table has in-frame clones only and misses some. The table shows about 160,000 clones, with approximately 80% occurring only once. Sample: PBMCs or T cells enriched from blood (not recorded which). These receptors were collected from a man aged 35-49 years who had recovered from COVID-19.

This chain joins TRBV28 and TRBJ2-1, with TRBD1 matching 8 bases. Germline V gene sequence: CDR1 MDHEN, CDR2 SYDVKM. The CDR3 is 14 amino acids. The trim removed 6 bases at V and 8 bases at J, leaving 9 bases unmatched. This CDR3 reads CASSTLRGLHEQFF. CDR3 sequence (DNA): TGTGCCAGCAGCACCCTCAGGGGGCTCCATGAGCAGTTCTTC.

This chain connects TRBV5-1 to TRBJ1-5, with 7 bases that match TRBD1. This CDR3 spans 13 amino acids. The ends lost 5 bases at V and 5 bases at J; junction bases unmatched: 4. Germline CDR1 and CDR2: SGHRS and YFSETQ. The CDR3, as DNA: TGCGCCAGCAGATCCGACAGGGATCAGCCCCAGCATTTT. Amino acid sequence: CASRSDRDQPQHF.

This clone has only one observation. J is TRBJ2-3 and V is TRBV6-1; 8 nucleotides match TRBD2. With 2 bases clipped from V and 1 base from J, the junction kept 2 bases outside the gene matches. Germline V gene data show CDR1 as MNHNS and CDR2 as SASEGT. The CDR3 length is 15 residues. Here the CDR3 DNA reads TGTGCCAGCAGTGAACGGCGGGGGGGCACAGATACGCAGTATTTT. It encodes CASSERRGGTDTQYF.

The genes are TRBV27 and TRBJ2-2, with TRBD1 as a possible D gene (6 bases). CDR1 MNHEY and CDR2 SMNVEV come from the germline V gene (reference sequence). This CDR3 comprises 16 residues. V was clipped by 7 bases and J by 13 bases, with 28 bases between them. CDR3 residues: CASIILMRTVVDVLFF. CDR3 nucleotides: TGTGCCAGCATTATCCTGATGAGGACAGTCGTCGATGTGCTGTTTTTT.

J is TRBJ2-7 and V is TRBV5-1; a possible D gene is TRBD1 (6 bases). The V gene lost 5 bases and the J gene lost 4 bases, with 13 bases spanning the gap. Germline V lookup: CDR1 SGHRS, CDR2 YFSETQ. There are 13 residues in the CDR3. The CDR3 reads CASRTGSEYEQYF. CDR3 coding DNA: TGCGCCAGCAGGACAGGCTCGGAATACGAGCAGTACTTC. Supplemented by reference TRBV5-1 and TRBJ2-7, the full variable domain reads KAGVTQTPRYLIKTRGQQVTLSCSPISGHRSVSWYQQTPGQGLQFLFEYFSETQRNKGNFPGRFSGRQFSNSRSEMNVSTLELGDSALYLCASRTGSEYEQYFGPGTRLTVT.

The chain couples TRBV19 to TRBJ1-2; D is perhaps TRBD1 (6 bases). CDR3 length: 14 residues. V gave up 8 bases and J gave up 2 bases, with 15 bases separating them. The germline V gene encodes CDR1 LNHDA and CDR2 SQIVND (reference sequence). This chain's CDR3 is CASLGQGTNYGYTF. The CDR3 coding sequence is TGTGCCAGTTTAGGGCAGGGGACCAACTATGGCTACACCTTC.

The CDR3 DNA is TGTGCCAGCAGCCAAACAACAGGGGTAGGCACAGATACGCAGTATTTT. Amino acid sequence: CASSQTTGVGTDTQYF. The chain joins TRBV3-1 (or the pseudogene TRBV3-2) to TRBJ2-3; 7 nucleotides align to TRBD1. There are 16 residues in the CDR3. Unmatched junction bases numbered 6, after V lost 2 bases and J lost 1 base. Germline V gene sequence: CDR1 LGHDT, CDR2 YNNKEL (reference sequence).

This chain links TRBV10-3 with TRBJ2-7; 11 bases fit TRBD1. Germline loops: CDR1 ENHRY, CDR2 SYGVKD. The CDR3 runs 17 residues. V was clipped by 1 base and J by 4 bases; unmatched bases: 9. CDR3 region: CAISELGSGQGAYEQYV. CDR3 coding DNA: TGTGCCATCAGTGAGTTGGGTAGTGGACAGGGGGCTTACGAGCAGTACGTC.

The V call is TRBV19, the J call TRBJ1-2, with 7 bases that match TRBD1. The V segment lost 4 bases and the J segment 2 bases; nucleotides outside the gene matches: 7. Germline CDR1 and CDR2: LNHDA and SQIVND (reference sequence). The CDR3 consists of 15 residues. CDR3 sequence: CASSTMTGTNYGYTF. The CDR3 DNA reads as TGTGCCAGTAGTACCATGACAGGGACGAACTATGGCTACACCTTC.

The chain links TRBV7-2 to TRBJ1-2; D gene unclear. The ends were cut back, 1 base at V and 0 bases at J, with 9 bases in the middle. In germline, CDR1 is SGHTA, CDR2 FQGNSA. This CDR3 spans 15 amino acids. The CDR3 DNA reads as TGTGCCAGCAGCTTAGAGTTCAGTTCTAACTATGGCTACACCTTC. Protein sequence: CASSLEFSSNYGYTF.

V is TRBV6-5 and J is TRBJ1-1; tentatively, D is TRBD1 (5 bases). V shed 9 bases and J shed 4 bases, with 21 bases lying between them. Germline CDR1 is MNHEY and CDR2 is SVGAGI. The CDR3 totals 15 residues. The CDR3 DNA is TGTGCCAGTATAACCAGTTCGGGGGAGGTCACTGAAGCTTTCTTT. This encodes CASITSSGEVTEAFF.

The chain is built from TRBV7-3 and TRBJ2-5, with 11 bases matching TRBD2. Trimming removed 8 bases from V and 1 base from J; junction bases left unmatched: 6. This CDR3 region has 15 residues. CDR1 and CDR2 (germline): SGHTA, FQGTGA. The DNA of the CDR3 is TGTGCCAGCCGGCCGGGACTAGCGGTCCAAGAGACCCAGTACTTC. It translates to CASRPGLAVQETQYF.

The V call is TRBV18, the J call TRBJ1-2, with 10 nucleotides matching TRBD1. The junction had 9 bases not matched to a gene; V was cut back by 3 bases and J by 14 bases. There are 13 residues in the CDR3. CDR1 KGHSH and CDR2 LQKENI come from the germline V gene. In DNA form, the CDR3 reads TGTGCCAGCTCACCTAACGGACAGGGGGTGTATACCTTC. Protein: CASSPNGQGVYTF.

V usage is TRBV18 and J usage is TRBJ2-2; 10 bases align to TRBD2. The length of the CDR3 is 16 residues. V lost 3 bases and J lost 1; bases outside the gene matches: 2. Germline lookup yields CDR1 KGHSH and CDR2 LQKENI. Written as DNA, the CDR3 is TGTGCCAGCTCACCTCGGACTAGCGGGAACACCGGGGAGCTGTTTTTT. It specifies CASSPRTSGNTGELFF.

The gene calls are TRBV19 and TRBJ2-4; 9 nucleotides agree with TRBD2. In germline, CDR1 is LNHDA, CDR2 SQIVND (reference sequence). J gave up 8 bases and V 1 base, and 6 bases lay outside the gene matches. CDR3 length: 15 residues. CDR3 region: CASSIGRAGGHIQYF. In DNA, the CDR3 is TGTGCCAGTAGTATAGGACGGGCGGGGGGGCACATTCAGTACTTC.

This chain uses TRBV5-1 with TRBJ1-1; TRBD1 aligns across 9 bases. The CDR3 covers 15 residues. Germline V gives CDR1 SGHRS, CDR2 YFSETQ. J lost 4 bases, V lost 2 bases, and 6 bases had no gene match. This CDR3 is CASSLGTGTGTEAFF. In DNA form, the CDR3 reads TGCGCCAGCAGCTTAGGGACAGGGACGGGCACTGAAGCTTTCTTT.

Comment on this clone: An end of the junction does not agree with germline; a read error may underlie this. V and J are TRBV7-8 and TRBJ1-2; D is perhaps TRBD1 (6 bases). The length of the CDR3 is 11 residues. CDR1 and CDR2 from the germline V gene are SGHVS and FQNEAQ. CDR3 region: CASSPHREGFF. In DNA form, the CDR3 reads TGTGCCAGCAGCCCCCACAGGGAGGGCTTCTTC.